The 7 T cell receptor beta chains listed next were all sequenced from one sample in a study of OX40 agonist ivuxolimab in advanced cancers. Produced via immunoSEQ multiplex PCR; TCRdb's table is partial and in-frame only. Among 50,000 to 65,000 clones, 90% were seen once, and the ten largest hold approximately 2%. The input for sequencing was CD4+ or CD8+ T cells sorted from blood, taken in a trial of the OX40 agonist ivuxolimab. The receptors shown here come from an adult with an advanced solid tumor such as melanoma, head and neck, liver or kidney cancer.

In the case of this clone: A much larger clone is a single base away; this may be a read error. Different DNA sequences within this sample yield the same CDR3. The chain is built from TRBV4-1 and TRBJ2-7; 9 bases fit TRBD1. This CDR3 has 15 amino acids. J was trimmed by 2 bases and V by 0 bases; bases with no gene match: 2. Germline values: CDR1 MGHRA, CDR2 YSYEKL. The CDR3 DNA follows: TGCGCCAGCAGCCAAGATGGGACAGGGACCTACGAGCAGTACTTC. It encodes CASSQDGTGTYEQYF.

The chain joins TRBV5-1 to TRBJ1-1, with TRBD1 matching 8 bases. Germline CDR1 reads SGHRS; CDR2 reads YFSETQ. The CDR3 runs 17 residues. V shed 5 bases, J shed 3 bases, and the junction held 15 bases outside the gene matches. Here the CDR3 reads CASSRNRGKGMDTEAFF. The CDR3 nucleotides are TGCGCCAGCAGTCGAAACAGGGGGAAGGGCATGGACACTGAAGCTTTCTTT.

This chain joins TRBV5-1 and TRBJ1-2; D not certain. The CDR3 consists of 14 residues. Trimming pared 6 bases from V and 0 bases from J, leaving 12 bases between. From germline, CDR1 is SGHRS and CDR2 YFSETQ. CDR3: CASTLDASNYGYTF. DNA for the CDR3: TGCGCCAGCACCCTCGACGCCTCTAACTATGGCTACACCTTC.

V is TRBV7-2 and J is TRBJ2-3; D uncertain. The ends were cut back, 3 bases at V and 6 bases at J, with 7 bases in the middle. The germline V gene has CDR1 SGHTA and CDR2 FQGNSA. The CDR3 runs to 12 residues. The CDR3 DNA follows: TGTGCCAGCAGCTTTTCGCGGGATACGCAGTATTTT. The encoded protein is CASSFSRDTQYF.

CDR3 residues: CASSNGQGAYEQYF. The CDR3 DNA sequence: TGCGCCAGCAGCAACGGACAGGGGGCCTACGAGCAGTACTTC. The rearrangement links TRBV5-1 to TRBJ2-7, with TRBD1 identical over 10 bases. This CDR3 comprises 14 residues. V shed 4 bases, J shed 2 bases, and the junction held 3 bases outside the gene matches. In germline, CDR1 is SGHRS, CDR2 YFSETQ.

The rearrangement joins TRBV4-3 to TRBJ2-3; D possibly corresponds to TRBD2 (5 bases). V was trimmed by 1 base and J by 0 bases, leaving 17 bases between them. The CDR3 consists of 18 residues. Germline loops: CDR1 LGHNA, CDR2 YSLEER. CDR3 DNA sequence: TGCGCCAGCAGCCAAGGATCTTGGACTGGCATTAGCACAGATACGCAGTATTTT. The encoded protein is CASSQGSWTGISTDTQYF.

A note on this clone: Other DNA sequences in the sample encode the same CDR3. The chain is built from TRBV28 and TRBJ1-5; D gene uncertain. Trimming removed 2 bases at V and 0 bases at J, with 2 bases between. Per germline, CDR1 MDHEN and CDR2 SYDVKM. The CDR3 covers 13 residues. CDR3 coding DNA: TGTGCCAGCAGTTTAGATAGCAATCAGCCCCAGCATTTT. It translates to CASSLDSNQPQHF.